Following are 29 T cell receptor beta chains from one sample sequenced in a study of beta chain features in type 1 diabetes. Since all of the isolated RNA was reverse transcribed, expressed TCRB transcripts were what got sequenced. Clones were read by immunoSEQ multiplex PCR, and TCRdb kept only the in-frame ones, dropping some. The repertoire holds 850,000 to 900,000 clones, with under 20% as singletons. Specimen: naive CD4+ T cells from blood. Receptor source: a woman younger than 35 in good health.

The V and J genes are TRBV18 and TRBJ2-1; D is unresolved. The germline V gene encodes CDR1 KGHSH and CDR2 LQKENI. The CDR3 consists of 14 residues. Trimming shortened V by 3 bases and J by 4 bases, and 10 bases separated the two germline ends. DNA of the CDR3: TGTGCCAGCTCACCCACAAGGGAATACAATGAGCAGTTCTTC. Amino acid sequence: CASSPTREYNEQFF.

CDR3 residues: CASSPHRQGTETQYF. The CDR3 region has the DNA TGTGCCAGCAGCCCCCACAGACAGGGGACGGAGACCCAGTACTTC. This rearrangement joins TRBV6-1 to TRBJ2-5; 8 nucleotides match TRBD1. The ends lost 6 bases at V and 5 bases at J; junction bases unmatched: 11. This CDR3 region has 15 residues. Germline CDR1 is MNHNS and CDR2 is SASEGT.

The chain's CDR3 is CASKGRGRHEQYF. CDR3 in DNA: TGTGCCAGCAAGGGCAGGGGCCGACACGAGCAGTACTTC. The J gene is TRBJ2-7, the V gene TRBV2; the D gene is possibly TRBD1 (6 bases). Trimming left V 7 bases short and J 5 bases short, with 15 bases between. The CDR3 contains 13 residues. The germline V gene encodes CDR1 SNHLY and CDR2 FYNNEI.

The rearrangement uses TRBV9 and TRBJ2-3; D perhaps matches TRBD2 (6 bases). V shed 0 bases and J shed 5 bases, with 25 bases lying between them. Germline values: CDR1 SGDLS, CDR2 YYNGEE. CDR3 size: 19 residues. This chain's CDR3 is CASSVGSSGGPGRRDTQYF. The CDR3 DNA sequence: TGTGCCAGCAGCGTAGGTAGCAGCGGAGGACCGGGGAGGCGAGATACGCAGTATTTT.

The chain has TRBV7-9 and TRBJ2-1; D gene unclear. This CDR3 contains 14 residues. The V end was cut by 3 bases, the J end by 8 bases, with 14 bases between. CDR1 is SEHNR and CDR2 is FQNEAQ in the germline V gene (reference sequence). Here the CDR3 reads CASSFALGLDEQFF. DNA of the CDR3: TGTGCCAGCAGCTTCGCGCTCGGGTTGGATGAGCAGTTCTTC.

This clone has only a few counts. The chain has TRBV6-1 and TRBJ2-4; D is perhaps TRBD1 (6 bases). CDR1 and CDR2 from the germline V gene are MNHNS and SASEGT. CDR3 size: 13 residues. V lost 5 bases and J lost 9, with 14 bases in between. The DNA of the CDR3 is TGTGCCAGCAGTCGACAGGCTGGGGGCATTCAGTACTTC. Protein product: CASSRQAGGIQYF.

Notes on this clone: The same CDR3 can be traced to other DNA sequences in this sample. The V gene is TRBV7-2, the J gene TRBJ2-7; unclear D gene. Germline-derived CDR1 and CDR2 are SGHTA and FQGNSA. Trimming cost V 1 base and J 3 bases, with 7 bases left between them. This CDR3 is built from 13 residues. CDR3 coding DNA: TGTGCCAGCAGCTTAGTGAGGTACTACGAGCAGTACTTC. It is translated as CASSLVRYYEQYF.

The genes are TRBV5-6 and TRBJ2-2; no clear D gene. Deletions cut 0 bases from V and 4 bases from J, with 7 bases between. This CDR3 comprises 14 residues. CDR1 is SGHDT, CDR2 YYEEEE, per germline. The CDR3 DNA is TGTGCCAGCAGCTTGGGGTATAGCACCGGGGAGCTGTTTTTT. This encodes CASSLGYSTGELFF.

The chain links TRBV5-4 to TRBJ2-4; 7 nucleotides match TRBD1. V was pared by 3 bases and J by 3 bases, with 6 bases of the junction left unmatched. CDR1 is SGHNT, CDR2 YYREEE, per germline (reference sequence). This CDR3 contains 15 residues. CDR3 coding DNA: TGTGCCAGCAGCTCCCCTACAGGGGACAAAAACATTCAGTACTTC. Translating gives CASSSPTGDKNIQYF. The variable domain in full, with the rest retrieved from reference TRBV5-4 and TRBJ2-4, is ETGVTQSPTHLIKTRGQQVTLRCSSQSGHNTVSWYQQALGQGPQFIFQYYREEENGRGNFPPRFSGLQFPNYSSELNVNALELDDSALYLCASSSPTGDKNIQYFGAGTRLSVL.

The rearrangement joins TRBV5-1 to TRBJ2-3; TRBD2 aligns across 9 bases. Unmatched junction bases numbered 6, after V lost 4 bases and J lost 0 bases. Germline V lookup: CDR1 SGHRS, CDR2 YFSETQ. This CDR3 is built from 16 residues. This CDR3 reads CASSIRAGGSTDTQYF. The CDR3 bases are TGCGCCAGCAGCATAAGAGCGGGAGGTAGCACAGATACGCAGTATTTT.

The V gene is TRBV15, the J gene TRBJ2-1, with D possibly TRBD2 on 5 matching bases. The CDR3 runs 15 residues. Per the germline V gene, CDR1 is LNHNV and CDR2 is YYDKDF (reference sequence). V was clipped by 4 bases and J by 0 bases, with 10 bases between them. The CDR3 region is CATSMTITSYNEQFF. CDR3 nucleotide sequence: TGTGCCACCAGCATGACTATCACCTCCTACAATGAGCAGTTCTTC.

The sample holds a few counts of this clone. V and J are TRBV28 and TRBJ2-6; the D gene is possibly TRBD1 (6 bases). CDR1 is MDHEN and CDR2 is SYDVKM in the germline V gene. The CDR3 loop spans 15 amino acids. V lost 8 bases and J lost 2, with 13 bases in between. CDR3 in DNA: TGTGCCAGCGGATACAGGGTCACTGGGGCCAACGTCCTGACTTTC. Translated: CASGYRVTGANVLTF.

A word on this clone: Different DNA sequences within this sample yield the same CDR3. This rearrangement joins TRBV7-2 to TRBJ2-7; TRBD1 agrees at 8 bases. V lost 4 bases and J lost 3; bases outside the gene matches: 2. The V gene's germline CDR1 is SGHTA and CDR2 FQGNSA. The CDR3 is made up of 13 amino acids. The CDR3 reads CASSSDRGYEQYF. The DNA for the CDR3 is TGTGCCAGCAGCTCTGACAGGGGCTACGAGCAGTACTTC.

The chain carries TRBV7-9 and TRBJ2-1, with D perhaps matching TRBD2 (6 bases). The CDR3 has 15 amino acids. V lost 1 base to trimming and J lost 6 bases, with 13 bases between them. Germline CDR1 reads SEHNR; CDR2 reads FQNEAQ (reference sequence). The DNA of the CDR3 is TGTGCCAGCAGCTTAGTGGGAGGTATGGGCAATGAGCAGTTCTTC. Protein: CASSLVGGMGNEQFF.

The J gene is TRBJ2-1, the V gene TRBV18; 11 bases match TRBD2. Germline V gives CDR1 KGHSH, CDR2 LQKENI. This CDR3 has 17 residues. Germline trimming cut 2 bases from V and 9 bases from J; bases unmatched to any gene: 12. Here the CDR3 DNA reads TGTGCCAGCTCACCATCGACACATAGCGGGAGGGCCTTTGAGCAGTTCTTC. Amino acid sequence: CASSPSTHSGRAFEQFF.

V gene TRBV28 combines with J gene TRBJ2-1; 7 bases fit TRBD1. Germline CDR1 MDHEN, CDR2 SYDVKM. There are 14 residues in the CDR3. Trimming removed 4 bases from V and 6 bases from J; junction bases left unmatched: 6. The DNA of the CDR3 is TGTGCCAGCAGTTCCCCGGGACAGATCAATGAGCAGTTCTTC. Protein product: CASSSPGQINEQFF.

The chain employs TRBV7-2 and TRBJ2-3, with 11 bases fitting TRBD2. The germline V gene encodes CDR1 SGHTA and CDR2 FQGNSA. The length of the CDR3 is 15 residues. After removal of 3 bases from V and 6 bases from J, the junction contained 5 bases not matched to a gene. CDR3 amino acids: CASSFTSGSPDTQYF. CDR3 nucleotide sequence: TGTGCCAGCAGCTTCACTAGCGGGAGTCCGGATACGCAGTATTTT.

This clone appeared a few times. A read error may produce the germline difference seen at one junction end. CDR3 sequence reads: CSARDSTF. The CDR3 region has the DNA TGCAGTGCTAGAGATTCGACCTTC. The chain is built from TRBV20-1 and TRBJ2-7; D is ambiguous. The CDR3 is 8 amino acids. The V gene's germline CDR1 is DFQATT and CDR2 SNEGSKA (reference sequence).

This chain joins TRBV5-1 and TRBJ2-1; possible D gene TRBD2, 5 bases. Trimming took 3 bases from V and 10 from J, leaving 11 bases between them. The CDR3 contains 12 residues. Germline loops: CDR1 SGHRS, CDR2 YFSETQ. CDR3 in amino acids: CASSSLGVEQFF. Written as DNA, the CDR3 is TGCGCCAGCAGCTCGCTCGGGGTCGAGCAGTTCTTC.

This chain links TRBV7-2 with TRBJ2-1; TRBD2 agrees at 9 bases. J lost 6 bases, V lost 1 base, and 4 bases had no gene match. The CDR3 is 15 residues long. Germline CDR1 SGHTA, CDR2 FQGNSA. This chain's CDR3 is CASSLEVSGGNEQFF. In DNA form, the CDR3 reads TGTGCCAGCAGCTTAGAAGTTAGCGGGGGCAATGAGCAGTTCTTC.

The V and J genes are TRBV5-1 and TRBJ2-5; 12 bases match TRBD2. CDR3 size: 16 residues. Trimming took 0 bases from V and 4 from J; bases not matched to a gene: 4. Germline V gene lookup returns CDR1 SGHRS and CDR2 YFSETQ. CDR3 residues: CASSLGTSGKVETQYF. In DNA form, the CDR3 reads TGCGCCAGCAGCTTGGGGACTAGCGGGAAGGTAGAGACCCAGTACTTC.

V is TRBV7-9 and J is TRBJ1-1, with D unclear. The CDR3 runs 17 residues. CDR1 and CDR2 from the germline V gene are SEHNR and FQNEAQ (reference sequence). Trimming removed 1 base from V and 1 base from J, with 16 bases in between. The CDR3 DNA is TGTGCCAGCAGCTTAGTCAAACAGAGTGTGTCGAACACTGAAGCTTTCTTT. It codes for CASSLVKQSVSNTEAFF.

The chain links TRBV19 to TRBJ2-2; 8 bases align to TRBD2. This CDR3 has 14 amino acids. Losses at the gene ends were 5 bases for V and 9 bases for J; bases not matched to a gene: 8. The V gene's germline CDR1 is LNHDA and CDR2 SQIVND (reference sequence). The CDR3: CASSLASGPWELFF. The CDR3, as DNA: TGTGCCAGTAGTTTGGCTAGCGGGCCCTGGGAGCTGTTTTTT.

The chain recombines TRBV7-9 with TRBJ2-3; D may be TRBD2 (6 bases). V dropped 7 bases and J dropped 2 bases, with 10 bases sitting between them. Germline CDR1 reads SEHNR; CDR2 reads FQNEAQ (reference sequence). The CDR3 extends over 13 amino acids. The CDR3 DNA sequence: TGTGCCAGCAACACGGACTACACAGATACGCAGTATTTT. Protein: CASNTDYTDTQYF. The whole variable domain, remainder taken from reference TRBV7-9 and TRBJ2-3, is DTGVSQNPRHKITKRGQNVTFRCDPISEHNRLYWYRQTLGQGPEFLTYFQNEAQLEKSRLLSDRFSAERPKGSFSTLEIQRTEQGDSAMYLCASNTDYTDTQYFGPGTRLTVL.

This clone was counted a few times. The CDR3 DNA is TGTGCCAGCAGTCGCTCCTACGAGCAGTACTTC. Translating it yields CASSRSYEQYF. The J gene is TRBJ2-7, the V gene TRBV7-3; D is uncertain. V was clipped by 6 bases and J by 0 bases, with 3 bases between them. Per the germline V gene, CDR1 is SGHTA and CDR2 is FQGTGA. The CDR3 spans 11 residues.

This sequence joins TRBV2 and TRBJ2-5; D is uncertain. The V end was cut by 3 bases, the J end by 2 bases, with 7 bases between. CDR1 is SNHLY, CDR2 FYNNEI, per germline. This CDR3 spans 13 amino acids. DNA for the CDR3: TGTGCCAGCAGTGAGCCGACACAAGAGACCCAGTACTTC. Translated, it gives CASSEPTQETQYF.

This clone was counted a few times. The chain couples TRBV28 to TRBJ1-5; TRBD1 matches 8 bases. Germline CDR1 reads MDHEN; CDR2 reads SYDVKM. The CDR3 extends over 14 amino acids. Unmatched junction bases numbered 8, after V lost 8 bases and J lost 5 bases. The CDR3 reads CASGGQVRHQPQHF. The CDR3 nucleotides read TGTGCCAGCGGGGGACAGGTTCGTCATCAGCCCCAGCATTTT.

The chain couples TRBV7-3 to TRBJ2-1, with 9 bases lining up with TRBD2. V lost 6 bases and J lost 4; bases outside the gene matches: 7. The CDR3 has 15 amino acids. Germline V gene data show CDR1 as SGHTA and CDR2 as FQGTGA. CDR3 sequence (DNA): TGTGCCAGCAGTCAGCGGGAGGCCTCATACAATGAGCAGTTCTTC. Its translation is CASSQREASYNEQFF.

This clone was detected only a few times. The CDR3 sequence: CASSRMRFEQFF. Here the CDR3 DNA reads TGTGCCAGTAGTCGAATGCGTTTTGAGCAGTTCTTC. The chain is built from TRBV19 and TRBJ2-1; no firm D call. CDR1 and CDR2 from the germline V gene are LNHDA and SQIVND (reference sequence). Deletions cut 5 bases from V and 9 bases from J, with 11 bases between. The CDR3 is 12 amino acids.